The TCR beta chain described here comes from a study of shared clonotypes between healthy human individuals (dated by TCRdb to 2020 to 2022). For the wider study: The cohort comprised two women and a few men aged 18 to 49 years. Blood TCR repertoires of five healthy adults were deeply sequenced to estimate repertoire size and the extent of clonotype sharing between individuals. To increase sequencing depth and limit assay-specific biases, TCR repertoire library preparation and sequencing were carried out by different laboratories using diverse techniques. Between about 0.94 and 8.9 billion PBMCs per donor were obtained by leukapheresis. General conclusions and limits of the study: Pairwise subsampling indicated that sequencing depth was expected to affect the degree of clonotype sharing among donors. Because the study included only a small number of donors, the genetic and exposure-history diversity represented was limited. Only blood was sampled, and tissue TCR repertoires likely differ from those in blood.

Using the deep immunoSEQ assay, multiplex PCR amplified TCR CDR3 regions from genomic DNA. Genomic DNA extracted from each cell subset was distributed evenly over all wells of several immunoSEQ 96-well plates, and each plate served as one replicate. For unsorted PBMC, each replicate PCR was loaded with 300 to 350 ng genomic DNA, equivalent to some 27,000 T cell genomes. Ten immunoSEQ deep assay plates were used to sequence unsorted PBMC genomic DNA. The purified libraries were quantified using a Qubit 3.0 fluorometer, sized with a Bioanalyzer 2100, and then quantified again using the KAPA Library Quantification kit. A separate single-read 150-cycle Illumina NextSeq 550 flow cell was used to sequence each immunoSEQ 96-well plate. Per the authors' processing: The immunoSEQ output contained only junctional sequences without quality scores, so filtering could not match that applied to full-length reads. Sequences were annotated with PyIR, a Python wrapper for IgBLAST v1.9, and V/J genes and CDR3 were assigned using IMGT germline references. Any read was removed if the V/J assignment was weak (E-value above 1e-6), the CDR3 was missing, or the read contained stop codons, out-of-frame junctions, or ambiguous translated residues. V3J clonotypes were defined as sequences sharing the same inferred V gene, J gene, and CDR3 amino acid sequence. The percentage overlap between two repertoires was calculated by dividing the number of shared unique clonotypes by the size of the smaller repertoire. RTK rarefaction, the Chao1 estimator, and Recon v2.1 estimates of unobserved clonotypes were used to assess repertoire richness. TCRdb limited this immuneACCESS table to in-frame rearrangements with V and J called. A share of clones is missing; checked studies link under half to unresolved V genes, and the rest is unexplained. The V and J calls and clone size are taken from that table; D and trimming were inferred from the DNA. This sample holds 470,000 or so clones; more than 75% were observed only once. The top ten hold approximately 12% of the sample.

Based on the germline V gene (reference sequence), the CDR1 and CDR2 sequences are MNHNY and SVGAGI. The V end gives up 8 bases and the J end 0 bases, leaving 3 bases in the junction not matched to a gene. The cysteine opens and the phenylalanine closes a CDR3 of 14 amino acids. The entry retains the CDR3 DNA only, 42 bases that are in frame from base 1. As concerns this clone: The antigen it recognizes is unknown. No base qualities exist here, and no much larger clone lies one base off it.

Healthy HIV-negative adults with no recently reported acute infections or vaccinations were included as donors. Only Caucasian adults living in Nashville, Tennessee, USA were represented among the donors. For unsorted samples, tens of millions of PBMCs were counted and genomic DNA was extracted with the QIAamp DNA Blood Mini kit. After blood collection by leukapheresis, PBMCs were isolated using Ficoll-Histopaque density gradient centrifugation and then cryopreserved in the vapor phase of liquid nitrogen. This TCR derives from a woman aged 35 to 49 in good health. Some clones in this sample may be carry-over from other donors' samples. The rearrangement joined TRBV6-6 to TRBJ2-1, with 8 bases matching TRBD2. Sequenced material: PBMCs. The DNA is as follows: TGTGCCAGCGCGACTAGCGACTCCTACAATGAGCAGTTCTTC. It is translated as CASATSDSYNEQFF.